A selection of T cell receptor beta chains follows, all from one sample in a study of blood T cell repertoires in COVID-19. TCRdb's copy holds only in-frame clones and misses some; the assay was immunoSEQ multiplex PCR. The table lists about 46,000 clones, 75% to 90% of them singletons. The sample taken for sequencing was peripheral blood. These receptors all come from a human donor in a cohort sampled during active COVID-19. The donor label of this sample is uncertain. Both conserved end residues are part of each CDR3. A D gene is named only where the DNA matches it firmly. The size entry is marked missing in some rows and otherwise reads once, few, many or a size class.

V gene: TRBV5-1
D gene: TRBD1
J gene: TRBJ2-1
clone size: -
CDR3 protein: CASSLGSGTGTRDEQFF
CDR3 DNA: TGCGCCAGCAGCTTGGGATCGGGGACAGGAACGAGAGATGAGCAGTTCTTC

V gene: TRBV5-5
D gene: TRBD1
J gene: TRBJ2-3
clone size: -
CDR3 protein: CASSPDGQGTDTQYF
CDR3 DNA: TGTGCCAGCAGCCCTGACGGACAGGGGACAGATACGCAGTATTTT

V gene: TRBV7-9
D gene: -
J gene: TRBJ2-1
clone size: -
CDR3 protein: CASSLLSQGSYNEQFF
CDR3 DNA: TGTGCCAGCAGCTTATTGTCCCAGGGGTCCTACAATGAGCAGTTCTTC

V gene: TRBV3-1/TRBV3-2
D gene: TRBD2
J gene: TRBJ2-1
clone size: -
CDR3 protein: CASRLTSGGDNEQFF
CDR3 DNA: TGTGCCAGCAGGCTAACTAGCGGGGGGGACAATGAGCAGTTCTTC

V gene: TRBV9
D gene: TRBD1
J gene: TRBJ2-1
clone size: -
CDR3 protein: CASSFPGGAASHEQFF
CDR3 DNA: TGTGCCAGCAGCTTCCCAGGGGGCGCGGCGTCTCATGAGCAGTTCTTC

V gene: TRBV6-6
D gene: -
J gene: TRBJ1-2
clone size: -
CDR3 protein: CASRQGPNYGYTF
CDR3 DNA: TGTGCCAGCAGACAGGGACCAAACTATGGCTACACCTTC

V gene: TRBV5-4
D gene: TRBD1
J gene: TRBJ2-1
clone size: -
CDR3 protein: CASSLAGQQRRFF
CDR3 DNA: TGTGCCAGCAGCTTGGCGGGACAGCAGCGGCGGTTCTTC

V gene: TRBV7-9
D gene: -
J gene: TRBJ1-3
clone size: once
CDR3 protein: CASSLDIRTIYF
CDR3 DNA: TGTGCCAGCAGCCTCGACATACGTACCATATATTTT

V gene: TRBV5-1
D gene: -
J gene: TRBJ2-2
clone size: -
CDR3 protein: CASSLRLGTSTGELFF
CDR3 DNA: TGCGCCAGCAGCTTGCGGCTGGGCACTAGCACCGGGGAGCTGTTTTTT

V gene: TRBV5-4
D gene: TRBD2
J gene: TRBJ2-3
clone size: -
CDR3 protein: CASSSRERGYADTQYF
CDR3 DNA: TGTGCCAGCAGCTCGAGGGAGCGGGGGTACGCAGATACGCAGTATTTT

V gene: TRBV10-2
D gene: TRBD1
J gene: TRBJ2-7
clone size: -
CDR3 protein: CASSEIRPVWTGGFSYEQYF
CDR3 DNA: TGCGCCAGCAGTGAAATTCGCCCGGTGTGGACAGGGGGCTTCTCCTACGAGCAGTACTTC

V gene: TRBV7-2
D gene: -
J gene: TRBJ2-7
clone size: once
CDR3 protein: CASSLGGSWTVVYEQYF
CDR3 DNA: TGTGCCAGCAGCTTGGGGGGGAGTTGGACAGTCGTCTACGAGCAGTACTTC

V gene: TRBV5-5
D gene: -
J gene: TRBJ1-5
clone size: -
CDR3 protein: CASSSTVNQPQHF
CDR3 DNA: TGTGCCAGCAGCTCCACAGTGAATCAGCCCCAGCATTTT

V gene: TRBV7-9
D gene: TRBD1
J gene: TRBJ1-1
clone size: -
CDR3 protein: CASSLTGGSRRNTEAFF
CDR3 DNA: TGTGCCAGCAGCTTAACAGGGGGTAGTCGACGGAACACTGAAGCTTTCTTT

V gene: TRBV7-8
D gene: -
J gene: TRBJ1-5
clone size: few
CDR3 protein: CASSLAQGNGNQPQHF
CDR3 DNA: TGTGCCAGCAGCTTAGCGCAGGGGAACGGCAATCAGCCCCAGCATTTT

V gene: TRBV4-1
D gene: -
J gene: TRBJ1-5
clone size: once
CDR3 protein: CASSQEGQGHQPQHF
CDR3 DNA: TGCGCCAGCAGCCAAGAGGGGCAGGGTCATCAGCCCCAGCATTTT

V gene: TRBV7-9
D gene: TRBD2
J gene: TRBJ2-5
clone size: -
CDR3 protein: CASSLAPGGGAKTQYF
CDR3 DNA: TGTGCCAGCAGCTTAGCGCCAGGCGGGGGGGCGAAGACCCAGTACTTC

V gene: TRBV2
D gene: TRBD1
J gene: TRBJ2-1
clone size: -
CDR3 protein: CASSGDSATGEQFF
CDR3 DNA: TGTGCCAGCAGCGGGGACAGTGCCACCGGTGAGCAGTTCTTC

V gene: TRBV19
D gene: -
J gene: TRBJ2-7
clone size: -
CDR3 protein: CASSSRAGEQYF
CDR3 DNA: TGTGCCAGTAGTAGCAGGGCCGGGGAGCAGTACTTC

V gene: TRBV6-5
D gene: TRBD2
J gene: TRBJ2-2
clone size: -
CDR3 protein: CASSRGGINTGELFF
CDR3 DNA: TGTGCCAGCAGCCGCGGGGGGATCAACACCGGGGAGCTGTTTTTT

V gene: TRBV2
D gene: TRBD2
J gene: TRBJ2-3
clone size: once
CDR3 protein: CASATSGGAGDTQYF
CDR3 DNA: TGTGCCAGCGCCACTAGCGGGGGGGCAGGGGATACGCAGTATTTT

V gene: TRBV27
D gene: -
J gene: TRBJ2-7
clone size: -
CDR3 protein: CASSLWFSGYEQYF
CDR3 DNA: TGTGCCAGCAGTTTGTGGTTTTCCGGCTACGAGCAGTACTTC

V gene: TRBV7-2
D gene: TRBD1
J gene: TRBJ2-2
clone size: -
CDR3 protein: CASSQRGGRTGELFF
CDR3 DNA: TGTGCCAGCAGCCAACGAGGGGGCCGGACCGGGGAGCTGTTTTTT

V gene: TRBV7-9
D gene: -
J gene: TRBJ1-1
clone size: -
CDR3 protein: CASSLTGLNTEAFF
CDR3 DNA: TGTGCCAGCAGCTTAACTGGTTTGAACACTGAAGCTTTCTTT

V gene: TRBV19
D gene: TRBD1
J gene: TRBJ2-5
clone size: -
CDR3 protein: CASSMAGTGGRETQYF
CDR3 DNA: TGTGCCAGTAGTATGGCCGGGACAGGGGGGAGAGAGACCCAGTACTTC

V gene: TRBV12-3/TRBV12-4
D gene: TRBD1
J gene: TRBJ1-1
clone size: -
CDR3 protein: CASHRGGSTEAFF
CDR3 DNA: TGTGCCAGTCACCGAGGGGGCTCCACTGAAGCTTTCTTT